Below are 28 T cell receptor beta chains sequenced from a single sample in a study of cytomegalovirus exposure and HLA in healthy donors. Some clones are missing from TCRdb's copy, which holds only in-frame ones; the method was immunoSEQ multiplex PCR. Among 150,000 to 160,000 clones, 70% to 90% were seen once, and the ten largest hold over 2%. The material sequenced was PBMCs. The origin of the receptors is a human donor in good health.

V and J are TRBV5-1 and TRBJ1-6, with D possibly TRBD1 on 5 matching bases. Germline CDR1 and CDR2: SGHRS and YFSETQ. The CDR3 totals 16 residues. The germline V and J ends were trimmed by 0 bases and 10 bases, with 17 bases remaining between them. The CDR3 coding sequence is TGCGCCAGCAGCTTGGCCGGAGGGGAAAGCCTATCACCCCTCCACTTT. Encoded protein: CASSLAGGESLSPLHF.

The chain joins TRBV5-1 to TRBJ2-1; a possible D gene is TRBD2 (5 bases). Trimming left V 4 bases short and J 0 bases short, with 11 bases between. CDR1 and CDR2 from the germline V gene are SGHRS and YFSETQ. The CDR3 sequence is 15 residues long. In DNA, the CDR3 is TGCGCCAGCAGCACGGACTTCAGCTCCTACAATGAGCAGTTCTTC. This encodes CASSTDFSSYNEQFF.

This chain uses TRBV19 with TRBJ1-5, with D uncertain. Trimming shortened V by 7 bases and J by 1 base, and 17 bases separated the two germline ends. CDR1 and CDR2 (germline): LNHDA, SQIVND (reference sequence). The CDR3 extends over 16 amino acids. The CDR3 bases are TGTGCCAGTACCGATCTTCAGAGGGCAAGCAATCAGCCCCAGCATTTT. Translated, it gives CASTDLQRASNQPQHF.

This chain connects TRBV10-1 to TRBJ2-3, with 12 nucleotides matching TRBD2. The CDR3 runs 18 residues. CDR1 is WNHNN, CDR2 SYGVQD, per germline (reference sequence). The J segment lost 0 bases and the V segment lost 3 bases, leaving 7 bases of the junction unmatched. CDR3 DNA: TGCGCCAGCAGTGACCTTTGGGGACTAGCGGGCAGCACAGATACGCAGTATTTT. Amino acid sequence: CASSDLWGLAGSTDTQYF.

The rearrangement joins TRBV9 to TRBJ2-5; TRBD2 aligns across 7 bases. The CDR3 has 15 amino acids. V shed 0 bases, J shed 5 bases, and the junction held 7 bases outside the gene matches. Germline lookup yields CDR1 SGDLS and CDR2 YYNGEE. The CDR3 reads CASSVAGIGGETQYF. For the CDR3, the DNA is TGTGCCAGCAGCGTAGCGGGGATCGGGGGGGAGACCCAGTACTTC.

This clone was picked up one time. The V call is TRBV28, the J call TRBJ1-5, with 8 bases that match TRBD1. V was clipped by 4 bases and J by 2 bases; unmatched bases: 13. Germline CDR1 is MDHEN and CDR2 is SYDVKM. This CDR3 is built from 18 residues. As DNA, the CDR3 is TGTGCCAGCAGTTCCTGGGGGACAGGCCCTATCCGCAATCAGCCCCAGCATTTT. Protein sequence: CASSSWGTGPIRNQPQHF. Filled out from reference TRBV28 and TRBJ1-5, the complete variable domain reads DVKVTQSSRYLVKRTGEKVFLECVQDMDHENMFWYRQDPGLGLRLIYFSYDVKMKEKGDIPEGYSVSREKKERFSLILESASTNQTSMYLCASSSWGTGPIRNQPQHFGDGTRLSIL.

The J gene is TRBJ1-1, the V gene TRBV19, with no clear D. The germline gives CDR1 LNHDA, CDR2 SQIVND (reference sequence). The CDR3 loop spans 12 amino acids. Trimming left V 10 bases short and J 0 bases short, with 9 bases between. CDR3 nucleotide sequence: TGTGCCACCAGAGGAGTGAACACTGAAGCTTTCTTT. It is translated as CATRGVNTEAFF. Full variable domain (rest looked up from reference TRBV19 and TRBJ1-1): DGGITQSPKYLFRKEGQNVTLSCEQNLNHDAMYWYRQDPGQGLRLIYYSQIVNDFQKGDIAEGYSVSREKKESFPLTVTSAQKNPTAFYLCATRGVNTEAFFGQGTRLTVV.

The chain uses TRBV27 and TRBJ1-1; D possibly corresponds to TRBD1 (5 bases). With 0 bases removed from V and 1 base from J, the gap between germline ends came to 15 bases. This CDR3 has 17 residues. Germline CDR1 and CDR2: MNHEY and SMNVEV (reference sequence). CDR3 protein: CASSLSGGGRTNTEAFF. Here the CDR3 DNA reads TGTGCCAGCAGTTTATCGGGGGGAGGTCGGACGAACACTGAAGCTTTCTTT.

The V call is TRBV15, the J call TRBJ1-2; TRBD1 matches 7 bases. V lost 3 bases to trimming and J lost 8 bases; unmatched junction nucleotides: 15. Germline V gene sequence: CDR1 LNHNV, CDR2 YYDKDF (reference sequence). The CDR3 has 16 residues. In DNA, the CDR3 is TGTGCCACCAGCAGCCACCCGCGAAGGGGGCGCGAAGGCTACACCTTC. Its translation is CATSSHPRRGREGYTF.

In nucleotides, the CDR3 is TGTGCCAGTAGTGCCACAGGGGGGAGAAATCAGCCCCAGCATTTT. This sequence encodes CASSATGGRNQPQHF. This chain connects TRBV19 to TRBJ1-5; 8 nucleotides agree with TRBD1. CDR3 length: 15 amino acids. Germline V gene sequence: CDR1 LNHDA, CDR2 SQIVND (reference sequence). The V segment lost 5 bases and the J segment 4 bases; nucleotides outside the gene matches: 7.

The chain is built from TRBV27 and TRBJ1-5; D call uncertain. V lost 4 bases and J lost 7, with 8 bases in between. CDR3 length: 12 residues. CDR1 MNHEY and CDR2 SMNVEV come from the germline V gene (reference sequence). The CDR3 nucleotides read TGTGCCAGCAGTTCCCCCTACCAGCCCCAGCATTTT. Amino acids: CASSSPYQPQHF.

This clone was counted only a few times. The chain is built from TRBV30 and TRBJ1-4; 8 bases are shared with TRBD1. J gave up 0 bases and V 5 bases, and 5 bases lay outside the gene matches. CDR1 and CDR2 (germline): GTSNPN, SVGIG (reference sequence). CDR3 size: 15 residues. CDR3 sequence (DNA): TGTGCCTGGGGACAGGGTCTAGCAACTAATGAAAAACTGTTTTTT. It codes for CAWGQGLATNEKLFF.

This clone was detected only once. The gene calls are TRBV4-1 and TRBJ2-7; weak D call: TRBD2 (5 bases). Trimming took 0 bases from V and 3 from J, leaving 15 bases between them. In germline, CDR1 is MGHRA, CDR2 YSYEKL. CDR3 size: 16 residues. The CDR3 loop reads CASSQDPEELSYEQYF. The CDR3 nucleotides read TGCGCCAGCAGCCAAGATCCGGAGGAATTAAGCTACGAGCAGTACTTC.

The chain is built from TRBV29-1 and TRBJ2-1; TRBD1 aligns across 10 bases. The germline CDR1 and CDR2 sequences are SQVTM and ANQGSEA. J gave up 9 bases and V 7 bases, and 9 bases lay outside the gene matches. This CDR3 has 13 amino acids. The CDR3 DNA reads TGCAGCGCCGCGACAGGGGGCTTTGGTGAGCAGTTCTTC. Protein product: CSAATGGFGEQFF.

The V call is TRBV9, the J call TRBJ2-7; 7 bases match TRBD1. V shed 0 bases and J 2 bases; nucleotides not matched to a gene: 5. Germline V gene data show CDR1 as SGDLS and CDR2 as YYNGEE. The CDR3 extends over 15 amino acids. CDR3 region: CASSVGRQGPYEQYF. In DNA form, the CDR3 reads TGTGCCAGCAGCGTAGGTCGACAGGGCCCCTACGAGCAGTACTTC.

This rearrangement joins TRBV7-2 to TRBJ2-3; the D gene is possibly TRBD2 (5 bases). Trimming pared 6 bases from V and 0 bases from J, leaving 13 bases between. The CDR3 sequence is 15 residues long. Germline CDR1 is SGHTA and CDR2 is FQGNSA. The CDR3 DNA follows: TGTGCCAGCAGTTCCCTTAGCGTCAGCACAGATACGCAGTATTTT. Its protein product is CASSSLSVSTDTQYF.

This clone has a single count. The rearrangement uses TRBV10-1 and TRBJ2-7; 8 nucleotides line up with TRBD2. The CDR3 totals 14 residues. The V gene's germline CDR1 is WNHNN and CDR2 SYGVQD (reference sequence). J was trimmed by 5 bases and V by 8 bases; bases with no gene match: 11. Here the CDR3 DNA reads TGCGCCAGCGCCCCGAGCGGGAGCATCCACGAGCAGTACTTC. Amino acid sequence: CASAPSGSIHEQYF.

The chain uses TRBV7-6 and TRBJ2-1; D perhaps matches TRBD2 (7 bases). Germline V gives CDR1 SGHVS, CDR2 FNYEAQ. V was shortened by 4 bases and J by 9 bases, with 16 bases between the two germline ends. This CDR3 is 14 amino acids long. The CDR3 sequence is CASSSLTGGSEQFF. The CDR3 bases are TGTGCCAGCAGCTCGCTAACGGGGGGCAGTGAGCAGTTCTTC.

The chain employs TRBV7-2 and TRBJ1-2; 8 bases are shared with TRBD1. V dropped 5 bases and J dropped 5; count of bases not matched to a gene: 13. Germline CDR1 and CDR2: SGHTA and FQGNSA. This CDR3 comprises 16 residues. The CDR3 loop is CASSRDPDRERYGYTF. The CDR3 DNA reads as TGTGCCAGCAGCCGCGACCCGGACAGGGAACGGTATGGCTACACCTTC.

Turning to this clone: A junction boundary mismatches the germline segment, possibly from a read error. This chain links TRBV5-4 with TRBJ1-2; TRBD1 matches 7 bases. CDR3 length: 12 amino acids. Germline lookup yields CDR1 SGHNT and CDR2 YYREEE (reference sequence). CDR3 sequence reads: CASSPRQGHLIF. CDR3 DNA: TGTGCCAGCAGCCCGAGACAGGGACATCTAATCTTC.

The chain links TRBV27 to TRBJ2-7; a weak D match, TRBD1 (6 bases). The CDR3 length is 13 residues. V shed 6 bases and J shed 5 bases, with 14 bases lying between them. CDR1 is MNHEY and CDR2 is SMNVEV in the germline V gene (reference sequence). The CDR3 reads CASSHSSGDEQYF. CDR3 coding DNA: TGTGCCAGCAGCCACTCCTCAGGGGACGAGCAGTACTTC.

This clone was picked up one time. The chain recombines TRBV6-1 with TRBJ2-5; D is perhaps TRBD1 (6 bases). The CDR3 sequence is 15 residues long. V was clipped by 6 bases and J by 3 bases, with 17 bases between them. The germline V gene has CDR1 MNHNS and CDR2 SASEGT. The CDR3 spells CASRPTGHHKETQYF. CDR3 sequence (DNA): TGTGCCAGCAGACCCACGGGACACCACAAAGAGACCCAGTACTTC.

This sequence joins TRBV27 and TRBJ1-2, with D perhaps matching TRBD1 (5 bases). CDR1 MNHEY and CDR2 SMNVEV come from the germline V gene (reference sequence). With 5 bases removed from V and 2 bases from J, the gap between germline ends came to 12 bases. This CDR3 has 14 residues. This chain's CDR3 is CASSRTQGNYGYTF. DNA for the CDR3: TGTGCCAGCAGTAGGACCCAGGGAAACTATGGCTACACCTTC.

The chain carries TRBV27 and TRBJ2-5; TRBD1 matches 7 bases. From germline, CDR1 is MNHEY and CDR2 SMNVEV (reference sequence). V shed 2 bases and J 5 bases; nucleotides not matched to a gene: 20. This CDR3 contains 19 residues. The DNA for the CDR3 is TGTGCCAGCAGTTTAACACCCGCGACAGGGCTATCTTTTTGGGAGACCCAGTACTTC. Amino acids: CASSLTPATGLSFWETQYF.

This clone occurred once. The rearrangement uses TRBV12-5 and TRBJ1-1, with a tentative D call TRBD1 (5 bases). CDR3 length equals 13 residues. Trimming pared 0 bases from V and 11 bases from J, leaving 13 bases between. The germline V gene encodes CDR1 LGHNT and CDR2 FRNRAP. In DNA, the CDR3 is TGTGCTAGTGGTTTGGTACTTCCTGGGGCGGCTTTCTTT. Encoded protein: CASGLVLPGAAFF.

This chain's CDR3 is CASSDPSIRQGRGAFF. CDR3 in DNA: TGTGCCAGCAGTGATCCCTCGATACGACAGGGTCGCGGAGCTTTCTTT. V is TRBV2 and J is TRBJ1-1; TRBD1 matches at 7 bases. The germline V gene encodes CDR1 SNHLY and CDR2 FYNNEI. Germline trimming cut 3 bases from V and 10 bases from J; bases unmatched to any gene: 17. This CDR3 is 16 amino acids long.

The V call is TRBV13, the J call TRBJ2-1; 10 bases match TRBD2. The CDR3 contains 15 residues. Germline V gives CDR1 PRHDT, CDR2 FYEKMQ (reference sequence). V shed 5 bases and J 10 bases; nucleotides not matched to a gene: 11. This CDR3 reads CASSGTSAGKGEQFF. CDR3 in DNA: TGTGCCAGCAGCGGGACTAGCGCGGGGAAGGGGGAGCAGTTCTTC.

This rearrangement joins TRBV15 to TRBJ2-2, with a possible D match to TRBD2 (6 bases). Trimming shortened V by 5 bases and J by 3 bases, and 16 bases separated the two germline ends. CDR1 is LNHNV, CDR2 YYDKDF, per germline (reference sequence). The CDR3 consists of 16 residues. The CDR3 nucleotides read TGTGCCACCAGCTCGCGGGGACCCCGGGACACCGGGGAGCTGTTTTTT. This sequence encodes CATSSRGPRDTGELFF.